Listed below are T cell receptor beta chains from one sample, sequenced in a study of STAT5B mutations in CD4+ large granular lymphocyte leukemia. The table came from immunoSEQ multiplex PCR; TCRdb's copy has only in-frame clones and leaves some out. The sample lists around 33,000 clones; approximately 73% were seen once. Sequencing used CD4+ T cells from blood buffy coats. The receptors come from a human donor in good health. Both conserved end residues are part of each CDR3. A D gene is named only where the DNA matches it firmly. Not every row has a clone size; where given, it reads once, few, many or a size class.

size,J,V,D,DNA,CDR3
NA,TRBJ2-7,TRBV4-1,NA,TGCGCCAGCAGCCAAGAAGGCCTTCCCCAAGGCCTACAGAACGAGCAGTACTTC,CASSQEGLPQGLQNEQYF
once,TRBJ2-7,TRBV2,TRBD1,TGTGCCAGCAGTGTCGAGACAGGGTCGTCCGAGCAGTACTTC,CASSVETGSSEQYF
NA,TRBJ1-5,TRBV19,TRBD1,TGTGCCAGTAGGCATAAGGGACAGGCGTCCCCCCAGCCCCAGCATTTT,CASRHKGQASPQPQHF
NA,TRBJ2-1,TRBV11-1,TRBD2,TGTGCCAGCAGCTTATCCACTAGCGGGAGGGTGGGTGAGCAGTTCTTC,CASSLSTSGRVGEQFF
NA,TRBJ1-2,TRBV14,NA,TGTGCCAGCAGCCAAGATTTAGGCAGCTTTAACTATGGCTACACCTTC,CASSQDLGSFNYGYTF
NA,TRBJ2-4,TRBV28,TRBD2,TGTGCCAGCAGTCTAGGGACTAGCGGAGCCAAAAACATTCAGTACTTC,CASSLGTSGAKNIQYF
NA,TRBJ2-1,TRBV18,NA,TGTGCCAGCTCACCAACCATGCGTCGGAATGAGCAGTTCTTC,CASSPTMRRNEQFF
NA,TRBJ2-7,TRBV10-1,NA,TGCGCCAGCAGTGTCCCAGCCCCCTACGAGCAGTACTTC,CASSVPAPYEQYF
few,TRBJ1-1,TRBV5-6,NA,TGTGCCAGCAGCTTGACGGTCCCGGGCCCAGAGGCTTTCTTT,CASSLTVPGPEAFF
once,TRBJ2-3,TRBV5-5,NA,TGTGCCAGCAGCTTGTCTAGCGCGAAGGGACAAACGCAGTATTTT,CASSLSSAKGQTQYF
NA,TRBJ1-4,TRBV18,NA,TGTGCCAGCTCACACCCTACAGGGTCGGGCGAAAAACTGTTTTTT,CASSHPTGSGEKLFF
NA,TRBJ1-2,TRBV6-1,NA,TGTGCCAGCAGTGAATTCTCGCTAGGGGGCTACACCTTC,CASSEFSLGGYTF
NA,TRBJ2-7,TRBV6-6,NA,TGTGCCAGCAGTTCTAGCAGATACTACGAGCAGTACTTC,CASSSSRYYEQYF
NA,TRBJ1-3,TRBV12-1,NA,TGTGCCAGCAGCTCTGAAGGGGATGGAAACACCATATATTTT,CASSSEGDGNTIYF
few,TRBJ2-3,TRBV14,TRBD2,TGTGCCAGCAGCCTTCCCGCAGGGAGGGGAGATACGCAGTATTTT,CASSLPAGRGDTQYF
few,TRBJ1-1,TRBV2,NA,TGTGCCAGCAGTGAATCACTCCCGGGAGCTTTCTTT,CASSESLPGAFF
NA,TRBJ1-2,TRBV10-3,TRBD1,TGTGCCATCAGTGGCGACAGGGGCAACTATGGCTACACCTTC,CAISGDRGNYGYTF
NA,TRBJ1-6,TRBV9,NA,TGTGCCAGCAGCCCCCGGGACACTTCACCCCTCCACTTT,CASSPRDTSPLHF
NA,TRBJ1-3,TRBV9,TRBD1,TGTGCCAGCAGCGTAGAGGGGAGACAGGGGACAGACACCATATATTTT,CASSVEGRQGTDTIYF
NA,TRBJ1-5,TRBV10-2,NA,TGCGCCAGCAGTGAGTCGATCCGAGGAGGGCCCCAGCATTTT,CASSESIRGGPQHF
NA,TRBJ2-2,TRBV6-1,NA,TGTGCCAGCAGTGAATCACCAGGGCCCAACACCGGGGAGCTGTTTTTT,CASSESPGPNTGELFF
NA,TRBJ2-3,TRBV7-2,NA,TGTGCCAGCAGACTGGACGGCACAGATACGCAGTATTTT,CASRLDGTDTQYF
NA,TRBJ2-5,TRBV4-3,TRBD2,TGCGCCAGCAGCCAAGCGGGAGGTAATCAAGAGACCCAGTACTTC,CASSQAGGNQETQYF
NA,TRBJ2-7,TRBV5-4,NA,TGTGCCAGCAGCCAGGACAGAACGGGTCACGAGCAGTACTTC,CASSQDRTGHEQYF
NA,TRBJ2-7,TRBV6-5,TRBD1,TGTGCCACCAAACAGGGGAACTACGAGCAGTACTTC,CATKQGNYEQYF
NA,TRBJ2-7,TRBV18,TRBD1,TGTGCCAGCTCACCTAGACAGGGGAACGAGCAGTACTTC,CASSPRQGNEQYF
few,TRBJ2-1,TRBV18,NA,TGTGCCAGCTCACCAAGGGACCTATCCTACAATGAGCAGTTCTTC,CASSPRDLSYNEQFF
NA,TRBJ2-1,TRBV30,NA,TGTGCCTGCCGGCCGGGACCACCTGGGGATGAGCAGTTCTTC,CACRPGPPGDEQFF
NA,TRBJ1-4,TRBV14,TRBD1,TGTGCCAGCAGCCAAGGTGGACAGGGGAATGAAAAACTGTTTTTT,CASSQGGQGNEKLFF
NA,TRBJ2-5,TRBV19,NA,TGTGCCAGTAGCGATACGGCCCAAGAGACCCAGTACTTC,CASSDTAQETQYF
NA,TRBJ2-7,TRBV10-3,TRBD1,TGTGCCATCAGCGACAGGGGGCGCGGTTCGATTCCTTACGAGCAGTACTTC,CAISDRGRGSIPYEQYF
NA,TRBJ1-4,TRBV30,TRBD1,TGTGCCTGGACCATGACAGGGGGTGTAACTAATGAAAAACTGTTTTTT,CAWTMTGGVTNEKLFF
NA,TRBJ1-6,TRBV6-5,NA,TGTGCCAGCAGTTACACAAGCAATTCACCCCTCCACTTT,CASSYTSNSPLHF
NA,TRBJ2-2,TRBV11-3,TRBD2,TGTGCCAGCAGCTCGGGACTAGCGGGAGCACGGGGTACCGGGGAGCTGTTTTTT,CASSSGLAGARGTGELFF
NA,TRBJ2-7,TRBV9,NA,TGTGCCAGCAGCGTGAGTTCCGGCCACGAGCAGTACTTC,CASSVSSGHEQYF
NA,TRBJ1-1,TRBV10-3,TRBD1,TGTGCCATCAGTGTTCCAGGGGGTGAAGCTTTCTTT,CAISVPGGEAFF
NA,TRBJ1-5,TRBV28,NA,TGTGCCAGCAGTTTGAGTATCGGGACGGAGAGCAATCAGCCCCAGCATTTT,CASSLSIGTESNQPQHF